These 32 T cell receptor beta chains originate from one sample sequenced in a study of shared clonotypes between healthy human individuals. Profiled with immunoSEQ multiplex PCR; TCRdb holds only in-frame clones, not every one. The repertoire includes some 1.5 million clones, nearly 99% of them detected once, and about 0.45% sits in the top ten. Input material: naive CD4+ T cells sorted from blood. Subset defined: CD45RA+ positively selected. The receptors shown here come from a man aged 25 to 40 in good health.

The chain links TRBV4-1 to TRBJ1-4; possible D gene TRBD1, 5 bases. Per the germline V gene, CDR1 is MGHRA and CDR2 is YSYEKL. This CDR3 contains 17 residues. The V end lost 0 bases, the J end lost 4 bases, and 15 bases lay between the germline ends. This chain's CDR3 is CASSQDLGPRGNEKLFF. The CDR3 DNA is TGCGCCAGCAGCCAAGATCTCGGCCCAAGGGGTAATGAAAAACTGTTTTTT.

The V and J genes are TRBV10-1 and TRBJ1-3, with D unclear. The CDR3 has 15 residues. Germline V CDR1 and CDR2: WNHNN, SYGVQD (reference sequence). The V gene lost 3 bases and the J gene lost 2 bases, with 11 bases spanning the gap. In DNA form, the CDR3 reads TGCGCCAGCAGTGACCGGCAGAGCCCTGGAAACACCATATATTTT. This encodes CASSDRQSPGNTIYF.

CDR3: CASSELVGGSVETQYF. In nucleotides, the CDR3 is TGTGCCAGCAGTGAATTGGTAGGGGGCTCGGTAGAGACCCAGTACTTC. V usage is TRBV6-1 and J usage is TRBJ2-5; 7 nucleotides match TRBD1. This CDR3 spans 16 amino acids. Germline lookup yields CDR1 MNHNS and CDR2 SASEGT. J lost 4 bases, V lost 2 bases, and 10 bases had no gene match.

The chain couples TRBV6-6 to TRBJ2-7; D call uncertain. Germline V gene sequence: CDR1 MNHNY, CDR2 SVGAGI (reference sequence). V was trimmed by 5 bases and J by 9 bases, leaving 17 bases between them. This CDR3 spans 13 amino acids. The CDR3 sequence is CASSQESPMGQYF. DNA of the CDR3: TGTGCCAGCAGTCAAGAATCTCCCATGGGGCAGTACTTC.

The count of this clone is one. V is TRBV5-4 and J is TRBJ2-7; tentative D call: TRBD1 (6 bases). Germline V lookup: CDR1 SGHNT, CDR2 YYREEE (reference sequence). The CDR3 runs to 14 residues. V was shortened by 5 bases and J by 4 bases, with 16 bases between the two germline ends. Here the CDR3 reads CASRTSQGKYEQYF. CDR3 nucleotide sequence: TGTGCCAGCAGGACCAGCCAGGGGAAGTACGAGCAGTACTTC. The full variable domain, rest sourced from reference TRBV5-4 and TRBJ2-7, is ETGVTQSPTHLIKTRGQQVTLRCSSQSGHNTVSWYQQALGQGPQFIFQYYREEENGRGNFPPRFSGLQFPNYSSELNVNALELDDSALYLCASRTSQGKYEQYFGPGTRLTVT.

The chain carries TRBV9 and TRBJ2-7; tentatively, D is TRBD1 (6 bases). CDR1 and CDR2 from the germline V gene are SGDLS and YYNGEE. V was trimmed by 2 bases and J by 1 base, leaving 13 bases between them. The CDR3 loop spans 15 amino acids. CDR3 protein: CASSVGTPFSYEQYF. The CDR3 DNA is TGTGCCAGCAGCGTTGGGACACCGTTTTCCTACGAGCAGTACTTC.

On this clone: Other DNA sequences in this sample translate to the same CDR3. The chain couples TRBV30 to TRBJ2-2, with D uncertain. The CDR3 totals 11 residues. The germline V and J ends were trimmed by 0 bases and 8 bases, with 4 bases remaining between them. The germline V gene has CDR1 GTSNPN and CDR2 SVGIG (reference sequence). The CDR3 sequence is CAWSVGGELFF. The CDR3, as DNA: TGTGCCTGGAGTGTAGGTGGGGAGCTGTTTTTT.

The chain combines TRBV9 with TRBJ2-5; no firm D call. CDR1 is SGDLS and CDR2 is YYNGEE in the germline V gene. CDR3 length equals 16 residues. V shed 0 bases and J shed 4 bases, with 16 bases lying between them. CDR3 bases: TGTGCCAGCAGCGTAGGGGGTAGACTTTTAGGAGAGACCCAGTACTTC. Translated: CASSVGGRLLGETQYF.

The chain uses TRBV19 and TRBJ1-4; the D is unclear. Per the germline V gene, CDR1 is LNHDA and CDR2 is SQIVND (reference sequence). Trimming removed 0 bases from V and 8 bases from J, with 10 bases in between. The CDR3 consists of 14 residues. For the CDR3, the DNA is TGTGCCAGTAGTATAGATGGCATACCCGAAAAACTGTTTTTT. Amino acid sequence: CASSIDGIPEKLFF.

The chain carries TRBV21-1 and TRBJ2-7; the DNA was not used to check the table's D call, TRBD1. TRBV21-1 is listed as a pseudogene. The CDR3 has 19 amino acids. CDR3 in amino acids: CASSERDRGREMVSYEQYF. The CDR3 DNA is TGTGCCAGCAGCGAGAGGGACAGGGGGCGCGAAATGGTTTCCTACGAGCAGTACTTC.

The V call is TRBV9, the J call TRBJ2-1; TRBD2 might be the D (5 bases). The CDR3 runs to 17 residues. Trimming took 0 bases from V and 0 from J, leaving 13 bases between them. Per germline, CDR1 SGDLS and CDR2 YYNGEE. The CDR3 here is CASSVALGTSSYNEQFF. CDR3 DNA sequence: TGTGCCAGCAGCGTAGCCCTCGGAACTAGCTCCTACAATGAGCAGTTCTTC.

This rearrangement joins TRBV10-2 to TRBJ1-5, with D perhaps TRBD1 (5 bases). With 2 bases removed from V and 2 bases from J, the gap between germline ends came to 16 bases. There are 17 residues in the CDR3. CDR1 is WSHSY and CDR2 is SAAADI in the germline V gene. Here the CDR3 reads CASSEPRGREGNQPQHF. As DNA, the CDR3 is TGCGCCAGCAGTGAGCCCCGCGGCAGGGAAGGCAATCAGCCCCAGCATTTT.

The CDR3 nucleotides are TGTGCCAGCAGCAAACTAGCCACCGGGGAGCTGTTTTTT. Translation: CASSKLATGELFF. V and J are TRBV11-3 and TRBJ2-2; possibly TRBD2 for D (6 bases). V was clipped by 5 bases and J by 4 bases, with 8 bases between them. Germline V gene sequence: CDR1 SGHNT, CDR2 YENEEA. The CDR3 runs 13 residues.

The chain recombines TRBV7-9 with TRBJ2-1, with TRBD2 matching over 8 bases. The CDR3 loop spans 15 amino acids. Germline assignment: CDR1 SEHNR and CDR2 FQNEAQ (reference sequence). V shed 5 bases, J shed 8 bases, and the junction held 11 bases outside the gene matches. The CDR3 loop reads CASSISQAGVYEQFF. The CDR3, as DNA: TGTGCCAGCAGCATAAGCCAAGCGGGAGTCTATGAGCAGTTCTTC.

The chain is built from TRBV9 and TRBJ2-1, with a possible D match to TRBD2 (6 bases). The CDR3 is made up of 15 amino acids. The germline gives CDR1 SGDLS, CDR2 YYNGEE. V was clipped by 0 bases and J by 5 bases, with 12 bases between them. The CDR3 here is CASSVALRLDNEQFF. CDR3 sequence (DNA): TGTGCCAGCAGCGTAGCGTTAAGACTAGACAATGAGCAGTTCTTC.

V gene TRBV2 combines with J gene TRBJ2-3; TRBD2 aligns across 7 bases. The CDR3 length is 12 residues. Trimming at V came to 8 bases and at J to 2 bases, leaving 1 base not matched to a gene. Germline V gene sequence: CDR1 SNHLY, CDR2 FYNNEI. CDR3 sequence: CASAGDTDTQYF. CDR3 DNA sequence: TGTGCCAGCGCGGGGGACACAGATACGCAGTATTTT.

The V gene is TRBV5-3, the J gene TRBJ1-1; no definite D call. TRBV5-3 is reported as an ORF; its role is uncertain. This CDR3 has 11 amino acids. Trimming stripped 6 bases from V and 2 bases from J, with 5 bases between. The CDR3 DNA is TGTGCCAGAAAGAACAACACTGAAGCTTTCTTT. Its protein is CARKNNTEAFF.

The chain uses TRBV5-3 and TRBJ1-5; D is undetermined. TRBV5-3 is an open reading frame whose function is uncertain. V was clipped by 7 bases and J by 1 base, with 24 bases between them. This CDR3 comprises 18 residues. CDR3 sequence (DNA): TGTGCCAGACAGTTCTGGGTTCTTTCAGAGGCGAGCAATCAGCCCCAGCATTTT. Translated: CARQFWVLSEASNQPQHF.

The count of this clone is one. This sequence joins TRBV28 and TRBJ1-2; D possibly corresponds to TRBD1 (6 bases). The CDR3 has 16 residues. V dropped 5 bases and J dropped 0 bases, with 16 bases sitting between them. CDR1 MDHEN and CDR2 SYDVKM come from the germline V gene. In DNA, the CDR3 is TGTGCCAGCAGTCCCCGTACGGGACAAGCTAACTATGGCTACACCTTC. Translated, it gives CASSPRTGQANYGYTF.

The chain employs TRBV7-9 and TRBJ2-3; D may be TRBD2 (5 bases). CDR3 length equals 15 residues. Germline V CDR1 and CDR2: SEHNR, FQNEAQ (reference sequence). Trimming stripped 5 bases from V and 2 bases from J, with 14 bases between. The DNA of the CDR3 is TGTGCCAGCAGCCTAGAAAACCGGGACACAGATACGCAGTATTTT. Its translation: CASSLENRDTDTQYF.

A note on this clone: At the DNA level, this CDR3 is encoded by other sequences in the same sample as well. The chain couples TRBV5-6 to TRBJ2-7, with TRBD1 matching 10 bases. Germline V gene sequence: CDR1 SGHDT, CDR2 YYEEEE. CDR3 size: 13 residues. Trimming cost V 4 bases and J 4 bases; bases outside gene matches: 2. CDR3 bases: TGTGCCAGCAGCCCGGACAGGGGGTACGAGCAGTACTTC. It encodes CASSPDRGYEQYF.

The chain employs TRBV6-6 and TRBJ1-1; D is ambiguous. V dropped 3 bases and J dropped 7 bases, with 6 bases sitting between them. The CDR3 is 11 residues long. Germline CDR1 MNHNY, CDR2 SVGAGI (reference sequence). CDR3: CASSYVGEAFF. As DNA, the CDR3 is TGTGCCAGCAGTTATGTAGGTGAAGCTTTCTTT.

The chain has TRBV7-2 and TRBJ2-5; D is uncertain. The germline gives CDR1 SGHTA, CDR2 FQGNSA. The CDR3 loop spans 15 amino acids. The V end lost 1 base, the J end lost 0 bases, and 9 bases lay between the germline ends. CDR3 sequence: CASSLGGPHQETQYF. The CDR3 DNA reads TGTGCCAGCAGCTTAGGTGGGCCCCACCAAGAGACCCAGTACTTC.

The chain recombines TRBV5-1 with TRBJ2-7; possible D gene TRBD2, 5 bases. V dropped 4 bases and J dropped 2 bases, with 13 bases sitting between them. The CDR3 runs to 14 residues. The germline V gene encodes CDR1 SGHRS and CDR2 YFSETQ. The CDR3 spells CASSPDGGTYEQYF. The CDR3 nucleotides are TGCGCCAGCAGCCCGGACGGAGGAACCTACGAGCAGTACTTC.

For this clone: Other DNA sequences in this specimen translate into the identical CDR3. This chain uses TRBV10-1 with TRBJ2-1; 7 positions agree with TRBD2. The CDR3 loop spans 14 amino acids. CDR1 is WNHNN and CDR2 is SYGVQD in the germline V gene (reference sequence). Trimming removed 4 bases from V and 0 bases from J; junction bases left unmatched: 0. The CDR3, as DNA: TGCGCCAGCAGTGGCGGGAGCTCCTACAATGAGCAGTTCTTC. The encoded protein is CASSGGSSYNEQFF.

CDR3 sequence reads: CAILPGQSTDTQYF. The DNA of the CDR3 is TGTGCCATCCTGCCGGGACAGAGCACAGATACGCAGTATTTT. The rearrangement links TRBV10-3 to TRBJ2-3; TRBD1 matches 7 bases. The CDR3 is 14 residues long. The junction had 5 bases not matched to a gene; V was cut back by 8 bases and J by 0 bases. Per germline, CDR1 ENHRY and CDR2 SYGVKD.

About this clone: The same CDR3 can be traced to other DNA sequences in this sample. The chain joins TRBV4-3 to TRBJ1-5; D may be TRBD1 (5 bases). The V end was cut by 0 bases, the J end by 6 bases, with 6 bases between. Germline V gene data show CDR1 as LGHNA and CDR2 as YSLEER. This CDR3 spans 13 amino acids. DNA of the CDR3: TGCGCCAGCAGCCAAGACAGGGTTCAGCCCCAGCATTTT. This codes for CASSQDRVQPQHF.

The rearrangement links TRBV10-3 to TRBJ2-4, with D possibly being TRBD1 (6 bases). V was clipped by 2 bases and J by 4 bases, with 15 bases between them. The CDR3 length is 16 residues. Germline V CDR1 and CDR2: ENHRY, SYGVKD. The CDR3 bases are TGTGCCATCAGTGAGCCCCCCGGCAGGGGTAAAAACATTCAGTACTTC. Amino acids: CAISEPPGRGKNIQYF.

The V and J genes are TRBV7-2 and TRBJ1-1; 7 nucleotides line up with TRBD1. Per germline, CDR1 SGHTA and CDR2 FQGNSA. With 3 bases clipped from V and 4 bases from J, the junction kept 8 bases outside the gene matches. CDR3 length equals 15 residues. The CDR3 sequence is CASSFRQGLGTEAFF. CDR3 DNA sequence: TGTGCCAGCAGCTTCCGACAGGGTTTGGGCACTGAAGCTTTCTTT.

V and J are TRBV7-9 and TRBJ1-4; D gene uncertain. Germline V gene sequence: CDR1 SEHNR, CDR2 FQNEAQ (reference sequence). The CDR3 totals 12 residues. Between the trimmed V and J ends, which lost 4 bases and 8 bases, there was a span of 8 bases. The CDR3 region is CASSSVWEKLFF. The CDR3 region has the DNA TGTGCCAGCAGCTCCGTTTGGGAAAAACTGTTTTTT. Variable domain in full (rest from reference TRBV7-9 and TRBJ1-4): DTGVSQNPRHKITKRGQNVTFRCDPISEHNRLYWYRQTLGQGPEFLTYFQNEAQLEKSRLLSDRFSAERPKGSFSTLEIQRTEQGDSAMYLCASSSVWEKLFFGSGTQLSVL.

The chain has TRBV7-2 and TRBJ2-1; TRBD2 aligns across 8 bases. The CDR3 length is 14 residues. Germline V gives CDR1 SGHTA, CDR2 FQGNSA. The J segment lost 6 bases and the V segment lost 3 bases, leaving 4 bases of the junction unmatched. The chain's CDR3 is CASSFKREPNEQFF. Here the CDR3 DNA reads TGTGCCAGCAGCTTCAAGCGGGAGCCCAATGAGCAGTTCTTC.

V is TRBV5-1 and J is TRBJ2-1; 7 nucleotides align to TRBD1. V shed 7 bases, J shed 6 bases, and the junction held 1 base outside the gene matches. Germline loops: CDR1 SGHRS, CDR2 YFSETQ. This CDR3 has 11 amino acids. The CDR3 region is CASAGGNEQFF. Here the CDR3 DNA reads TGCGCCAGCGCAGGGGGCAATGAGCAGTTCTTC. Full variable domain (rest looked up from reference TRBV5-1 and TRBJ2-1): KAGVTQTPRYLIKTRGQQVTLSCSPISGHRSVSWYQQTPGQGLQFLFEYFSETQRNKGNFPGRFSGRQFSNSRSEMNVSTLELGDSALYLCASAGGNEQFFGPGTRLTVL.